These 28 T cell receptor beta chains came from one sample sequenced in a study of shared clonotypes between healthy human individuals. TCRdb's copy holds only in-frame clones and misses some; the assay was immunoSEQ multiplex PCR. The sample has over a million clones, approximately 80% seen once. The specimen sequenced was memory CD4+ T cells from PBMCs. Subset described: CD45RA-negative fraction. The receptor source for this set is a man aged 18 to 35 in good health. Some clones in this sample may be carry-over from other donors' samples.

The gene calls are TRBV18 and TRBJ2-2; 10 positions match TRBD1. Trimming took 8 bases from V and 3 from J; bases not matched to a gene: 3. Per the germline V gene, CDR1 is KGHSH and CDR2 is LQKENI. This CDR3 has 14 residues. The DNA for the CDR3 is TGTGCCAGCCGGGACAGGGGAGACACCGGGGAGCTGTTTTTT. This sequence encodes CASRDRGDTGELFF.

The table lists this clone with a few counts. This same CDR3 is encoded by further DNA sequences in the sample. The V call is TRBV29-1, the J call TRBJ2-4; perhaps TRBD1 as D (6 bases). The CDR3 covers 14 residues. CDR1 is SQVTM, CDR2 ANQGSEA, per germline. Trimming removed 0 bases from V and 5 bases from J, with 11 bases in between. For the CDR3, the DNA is TGCAGCGTTGAAGACAGGGGTTTGGAAAACATTCAGTACTTC. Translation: CSVEDRGLENIQYF.

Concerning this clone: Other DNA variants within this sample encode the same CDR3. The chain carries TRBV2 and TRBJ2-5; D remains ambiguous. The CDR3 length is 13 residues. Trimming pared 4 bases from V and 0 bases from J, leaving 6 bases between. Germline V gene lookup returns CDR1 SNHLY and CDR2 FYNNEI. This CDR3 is CASSVGHQETQYF. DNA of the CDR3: TGTGCCAGCAGTGTAGGCCACCAAGAGACCCAGTACTTC.

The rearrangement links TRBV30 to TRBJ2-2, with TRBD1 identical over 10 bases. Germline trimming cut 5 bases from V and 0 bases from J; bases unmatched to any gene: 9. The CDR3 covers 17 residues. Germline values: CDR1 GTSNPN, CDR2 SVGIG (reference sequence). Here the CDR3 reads CAWERTGGVPNTGELFF. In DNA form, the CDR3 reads TGTGCCTGGGAGAGGACAGGGGGAGTTCCGAACACCGGGGAGCTGTTTTTT.

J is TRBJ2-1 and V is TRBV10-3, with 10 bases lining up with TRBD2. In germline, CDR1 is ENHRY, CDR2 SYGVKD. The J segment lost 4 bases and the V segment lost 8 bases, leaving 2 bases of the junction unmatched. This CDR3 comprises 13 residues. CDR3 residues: CAIEREGYNEQFF. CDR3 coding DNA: TGTGCCATCGAGCGGGAGGGTTACAATGAGCAGTTCTTC.

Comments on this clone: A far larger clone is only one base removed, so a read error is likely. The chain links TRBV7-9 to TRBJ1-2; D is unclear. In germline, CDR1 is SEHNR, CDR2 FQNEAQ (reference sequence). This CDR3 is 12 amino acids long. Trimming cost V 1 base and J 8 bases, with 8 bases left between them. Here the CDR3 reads CASSLGRSGYTF. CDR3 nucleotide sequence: TGTGCCAGCAGCTTAGGGCGAAGCGGCTACACCTTC.

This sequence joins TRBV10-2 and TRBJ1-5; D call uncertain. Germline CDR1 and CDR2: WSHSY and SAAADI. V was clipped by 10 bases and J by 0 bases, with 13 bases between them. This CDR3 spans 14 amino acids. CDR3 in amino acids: CATASTASNQPQHF. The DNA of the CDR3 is TGCGCCACCGCTTCGACGGCTAGCAATCAGCCCCAGCATTTT.

CDR3 sequence reads: CSVSLLAEQYF. The CDR3 bases are TGCAGCGTCTCTCTCCTGGCCGAGCAGTACTTC. The chain combines TRBV29-1 with TRBJ2-7; D remains unclear. V was trimmed by 6 bases and J by 6 bases, leaving 12 bases between them. The CDR3 totals 11 residues. CDR1 and CDR2 (germline): SQVTM, ANQGSEA.

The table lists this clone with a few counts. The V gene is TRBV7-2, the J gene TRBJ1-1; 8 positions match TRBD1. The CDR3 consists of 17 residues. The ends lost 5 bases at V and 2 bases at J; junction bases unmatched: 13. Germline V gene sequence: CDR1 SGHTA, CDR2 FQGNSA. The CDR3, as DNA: TGTGCCAGCAGCAATCTCAGGGGGCAGAGGTCTAACACTGAAGCTTTCTTT. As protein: CASSNLRGQRSNTEAFF.

The CDR3 loop reads CASSLTGGVTEAFF. CDR3 in DNA: TGTGCCAGCAGTTTGACAGGGGGGGTCACTGAAGCTTTCTTT. This rearrangement joins TRBV28 to TRBJ1-1; 9 bases fit TRBD1. The junction had 3 bases not matched to a gene; V was cut back by 3 bases and J by 4 bases. The CDR3 sequence is 14 residues long. Germline lookup yields CDR1 MDHEN and CDR2 SYDVKM.

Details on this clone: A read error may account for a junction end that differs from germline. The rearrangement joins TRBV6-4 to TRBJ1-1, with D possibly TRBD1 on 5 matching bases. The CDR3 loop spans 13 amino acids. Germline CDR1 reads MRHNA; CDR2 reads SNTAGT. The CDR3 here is CVSSDSGGTEAFF. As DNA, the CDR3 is TGTGTCAGCAGTGACAGCGGGGGAACTGAAGCTTTCTTT.

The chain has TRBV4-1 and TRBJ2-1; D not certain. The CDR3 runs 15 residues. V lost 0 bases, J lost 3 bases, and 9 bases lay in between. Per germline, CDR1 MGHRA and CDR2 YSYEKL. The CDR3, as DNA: TGCGCCAGCAGCCAAGAAGGCCGTAACTACAATGAGCAGTTCTTC. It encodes CASSQEGRNYNEQFF.

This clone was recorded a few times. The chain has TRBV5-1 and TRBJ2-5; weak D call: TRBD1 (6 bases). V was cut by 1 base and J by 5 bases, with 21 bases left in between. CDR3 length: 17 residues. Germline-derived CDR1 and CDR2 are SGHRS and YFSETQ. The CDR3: CASSLRGTAGERETQYF. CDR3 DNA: TGCGCCAGCAGCTTGAGGGGCACGGCAGGGGAAAGGGAGACCCAGTACTTC.

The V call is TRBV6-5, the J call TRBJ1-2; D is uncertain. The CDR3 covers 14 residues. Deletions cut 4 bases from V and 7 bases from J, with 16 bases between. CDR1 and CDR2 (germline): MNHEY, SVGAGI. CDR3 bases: TGTGCCAGCAGTTCTCAGATGCCTTGGGGTGGCTACACCTTC. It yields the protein CASSSQMPWGGYTF.

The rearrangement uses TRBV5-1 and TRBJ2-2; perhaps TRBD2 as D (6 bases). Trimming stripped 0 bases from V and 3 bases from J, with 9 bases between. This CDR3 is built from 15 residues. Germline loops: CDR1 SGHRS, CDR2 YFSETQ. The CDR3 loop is CASSLGSGYTGELFF. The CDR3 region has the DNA TGCGCCAGCAGCTTGGGTAGCGGTTACACCGGGGAGCTGTTTTTT.

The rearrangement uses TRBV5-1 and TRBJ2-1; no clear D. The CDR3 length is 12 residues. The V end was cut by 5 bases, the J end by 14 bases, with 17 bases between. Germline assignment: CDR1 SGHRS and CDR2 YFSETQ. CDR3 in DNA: TGCGCCAGCAGACTGGAGCTAGGTCCTAAGTTCTTC. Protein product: CASRLELGPKFF.

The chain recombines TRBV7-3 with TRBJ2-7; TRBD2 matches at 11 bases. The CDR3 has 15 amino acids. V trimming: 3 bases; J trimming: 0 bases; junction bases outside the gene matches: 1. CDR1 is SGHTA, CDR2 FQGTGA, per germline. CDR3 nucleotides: TGTGCCAGCAGCTTGACTAGCGGGAACTCCTACGAGCAGTACTTC. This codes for CASSLTSGNSYEQYF.

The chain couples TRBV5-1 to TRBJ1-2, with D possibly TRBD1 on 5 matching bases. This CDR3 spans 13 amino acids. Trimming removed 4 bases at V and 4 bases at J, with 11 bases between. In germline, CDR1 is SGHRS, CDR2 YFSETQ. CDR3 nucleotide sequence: TGCGCCAGCAGCATGGGGCAGCCCTATGGCTACACCTTC. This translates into CASSMGQPYGYTF.

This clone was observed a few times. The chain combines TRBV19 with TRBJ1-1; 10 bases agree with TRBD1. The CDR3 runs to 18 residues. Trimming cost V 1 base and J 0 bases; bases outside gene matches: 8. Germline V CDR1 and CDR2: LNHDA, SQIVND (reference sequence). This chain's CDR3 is CASSIARTGGSMNTEAFF. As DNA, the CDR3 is TGTGCCAGTAGTATAGCCCGGACAGGGGGTTCTATGAACACTGAAGCTTTCTTT.

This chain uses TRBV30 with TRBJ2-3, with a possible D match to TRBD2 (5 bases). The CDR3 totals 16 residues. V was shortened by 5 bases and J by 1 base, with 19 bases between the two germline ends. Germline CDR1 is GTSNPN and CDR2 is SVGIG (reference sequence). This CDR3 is CAWSPISGFRTDTQYF. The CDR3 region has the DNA TGTGCCTGGTCTCCAATCAGCGGATTTCGCACAGATACGCAGTATTTT.

The DNA for the CDR3 is TGTGCCACCAGCAGAGATACCGAAGGGGGCTACGAGCAGTACTTC. Translation: CATSRDTEGGYEQYF. The chain is built from TRBV15 and TRBJ2-7, with a tentative D call TRBD1 (6 bases). The CDR3 totals 15 residues. Trimming left V 0 bases short and J 3 bases short, with 12 bases between. CDR1 is LNHNV, CDR2 YYDKDF, per germline (reference sequence). The full variable domain, completed using reference TRBV15 and TRBJ2-7, is DAMVIQNPRYQVTQFGKPVTLSCSQTLNHNVMYWYQQKSSQAPKLLFHYYDKDFNNEADTPDNFQSRRPNTSFCFLDIRSPGLGDTAMYLCATSRDTEGGYEQYFGPGTRLTVT.

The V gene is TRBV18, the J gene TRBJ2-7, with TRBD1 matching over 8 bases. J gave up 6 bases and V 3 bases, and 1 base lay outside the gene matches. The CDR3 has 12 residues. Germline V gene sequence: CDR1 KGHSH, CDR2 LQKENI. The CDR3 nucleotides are TGTGCCAGCTCACCGGACAGGGCCGAGCAGTACTTC. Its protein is CASSPDRAEQYF.

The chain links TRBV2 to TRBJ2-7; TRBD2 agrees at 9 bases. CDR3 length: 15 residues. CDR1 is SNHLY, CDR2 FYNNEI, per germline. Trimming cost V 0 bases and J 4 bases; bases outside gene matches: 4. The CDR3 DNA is TGTGCCAGCAGTGAAGCATGGCGGGAGGGTTACGAGCAGTACTTC. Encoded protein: CASSEAWREGYEQYF.

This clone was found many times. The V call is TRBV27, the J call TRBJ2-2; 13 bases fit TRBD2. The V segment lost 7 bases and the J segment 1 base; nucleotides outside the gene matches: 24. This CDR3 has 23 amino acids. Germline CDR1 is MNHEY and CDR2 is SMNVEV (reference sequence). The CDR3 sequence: CASTPNWLIPGLAGRVNTGELFF. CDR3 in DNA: TGTGCCAGCACTCCCAACTGGTTAATCCCGGGACTAGCGGGAAGGGTGAACACCGGGGAGCTGTTTTTT.

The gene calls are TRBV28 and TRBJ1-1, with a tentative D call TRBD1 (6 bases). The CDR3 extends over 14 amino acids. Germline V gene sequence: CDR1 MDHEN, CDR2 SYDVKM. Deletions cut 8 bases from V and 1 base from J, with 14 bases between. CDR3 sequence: CASLGQGKNTEAFF. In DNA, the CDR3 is TGTGCCAGCCTGGGCCAGGGGAAGAACACTGAAGCTTTCTTT.

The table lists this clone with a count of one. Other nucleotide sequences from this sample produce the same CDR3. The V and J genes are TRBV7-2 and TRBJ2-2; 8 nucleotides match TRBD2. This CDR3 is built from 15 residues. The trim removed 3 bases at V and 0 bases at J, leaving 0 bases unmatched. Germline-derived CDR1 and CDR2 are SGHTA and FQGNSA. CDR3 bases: TGTGCCAGCAGCTTGGGACTAGCGAACACCGGGGAGCTGTTTTTT. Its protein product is CASSLGLANTGELFF.

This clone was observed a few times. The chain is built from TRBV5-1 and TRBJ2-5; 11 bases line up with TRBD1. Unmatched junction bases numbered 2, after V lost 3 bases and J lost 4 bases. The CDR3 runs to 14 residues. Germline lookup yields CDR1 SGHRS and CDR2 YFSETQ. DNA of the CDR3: TGCGCCAGCAGCTCAGGGACAGGGGGAGAGACCCAGTACTTC. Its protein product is CASSSGTGGETQYF.

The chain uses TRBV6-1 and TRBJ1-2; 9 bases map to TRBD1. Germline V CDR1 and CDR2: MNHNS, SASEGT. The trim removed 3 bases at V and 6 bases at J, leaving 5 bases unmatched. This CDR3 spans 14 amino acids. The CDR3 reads CASSDWTGVNGYTF. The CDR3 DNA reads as TGTGCCAGCAGTGACTGGACAGGGGTTAATGGCTACACCTTC.